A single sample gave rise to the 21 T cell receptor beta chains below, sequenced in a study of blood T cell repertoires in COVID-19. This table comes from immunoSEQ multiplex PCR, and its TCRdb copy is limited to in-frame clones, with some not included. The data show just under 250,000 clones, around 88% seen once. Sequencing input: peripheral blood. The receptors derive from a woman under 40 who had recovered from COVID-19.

The CDR3 here is CASSSGTATLNTGELFF. CDR3 DNA sequence: TGTGCCAGCAGCTCAGGGACAGCTACCTTAAACACCGGGGAGCTGTTTTTT. The rearrangement joins TRBV11-3 to TRBJ2-2, with 7 positions matching TRBD1. The length of the CDR3 is 17 residues. Losses at the gene ends were 4 bases for V and 2 bases for J; bases not matched to a gene: 10. Germline assignment: CDR1 SGHNT and CDR2 YENEEA.

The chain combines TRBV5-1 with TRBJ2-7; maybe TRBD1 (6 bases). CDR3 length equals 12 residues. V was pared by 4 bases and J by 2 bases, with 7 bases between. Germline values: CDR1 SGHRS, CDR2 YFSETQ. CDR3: CASSRDTYEQYF. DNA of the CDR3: TGCGCCAGCAGCCGGGACACCTACGAGCAGTACTTC.

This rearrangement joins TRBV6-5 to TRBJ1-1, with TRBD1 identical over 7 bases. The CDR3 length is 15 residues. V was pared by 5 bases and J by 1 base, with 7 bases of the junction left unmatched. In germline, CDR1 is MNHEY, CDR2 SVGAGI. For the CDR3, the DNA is TGTGCCAGCAGTCGGGACAGATCCGCGAACACTGAAGCTTTCTTT. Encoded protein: CASSRDRSANTEAFF.

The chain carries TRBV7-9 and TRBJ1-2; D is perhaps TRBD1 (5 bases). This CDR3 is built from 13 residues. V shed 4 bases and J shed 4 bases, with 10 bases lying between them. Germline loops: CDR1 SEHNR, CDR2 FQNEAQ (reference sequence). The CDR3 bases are TGTGCCAGCAGCTGGGACTTCGGCTATGGCTACACCTTC. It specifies CASSWDFGYGYTF.

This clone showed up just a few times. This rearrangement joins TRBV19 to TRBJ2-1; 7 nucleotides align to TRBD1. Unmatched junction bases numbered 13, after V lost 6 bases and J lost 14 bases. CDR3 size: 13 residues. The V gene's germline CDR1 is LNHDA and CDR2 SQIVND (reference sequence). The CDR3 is CASSRDSTRGEFF. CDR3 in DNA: TGTGCCAGTAGCCGGGACAGCACTCGAGGAGAGTTCTTC. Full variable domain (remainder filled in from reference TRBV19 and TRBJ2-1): DGGITQSPKYLFRKEGQNVTLSCEQNLNHDAMYWYRQDPGQGLRLIYYSQIVNDFQKGDIAEGYSVSREKKESFPLTVTSAQKNPTAFYLCASSRDSTRGEFFGPGTRLTVL.

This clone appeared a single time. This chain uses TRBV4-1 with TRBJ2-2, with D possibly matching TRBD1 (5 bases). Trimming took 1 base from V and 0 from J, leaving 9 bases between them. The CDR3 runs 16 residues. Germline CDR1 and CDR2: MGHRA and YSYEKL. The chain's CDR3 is CASSQGRGPNTGELFF. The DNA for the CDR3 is TGCGCCAGCAGCCAAGGAAGGGGCCCGAACACCGGGGAGCTGTTTTTT.

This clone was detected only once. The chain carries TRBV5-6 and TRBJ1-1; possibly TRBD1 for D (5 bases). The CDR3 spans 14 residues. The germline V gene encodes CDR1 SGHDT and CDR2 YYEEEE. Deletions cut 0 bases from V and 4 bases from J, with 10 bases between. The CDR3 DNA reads TGTGCCAGCAGCTTGGTGAGGCAGGGCACTGAAGCTTTCTTT. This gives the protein CASSLVRQGTEAFF.

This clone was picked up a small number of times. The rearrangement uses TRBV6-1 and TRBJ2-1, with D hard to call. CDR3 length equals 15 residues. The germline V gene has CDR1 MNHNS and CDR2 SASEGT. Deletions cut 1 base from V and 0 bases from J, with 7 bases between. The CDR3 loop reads CASSEVAVSYNEQFF. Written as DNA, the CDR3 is TGTGCCAGCAGTGAAGTGGCAGTCTCCTACAATGAGCAGTTCTTC.

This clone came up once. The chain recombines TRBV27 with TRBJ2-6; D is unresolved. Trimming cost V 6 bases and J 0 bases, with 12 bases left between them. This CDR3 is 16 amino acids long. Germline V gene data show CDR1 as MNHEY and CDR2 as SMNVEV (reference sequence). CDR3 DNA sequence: TGTGCCAGCAGGCCACTTGGAGACTCTGGGGCCAACGTCCTGACTTTC. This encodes CASRPLGDSGANVLTF.

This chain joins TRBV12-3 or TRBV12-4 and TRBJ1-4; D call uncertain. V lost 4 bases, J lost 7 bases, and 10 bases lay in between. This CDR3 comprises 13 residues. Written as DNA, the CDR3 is TGTGCCAGCAGTTCCCTGGGAGGTGAAAAACTGTTTTTT. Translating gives CASSSLGGEKLFF.

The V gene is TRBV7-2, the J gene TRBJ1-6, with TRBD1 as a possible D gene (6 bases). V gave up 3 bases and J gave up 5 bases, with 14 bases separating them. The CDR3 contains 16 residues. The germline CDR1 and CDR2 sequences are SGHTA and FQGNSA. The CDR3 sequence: CASSLGPGVHNSPLHF. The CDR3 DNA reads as TGTGCCAGCAGCTTGGGCCCAGGGGTCCATAATTCACCCCTCCACTTT. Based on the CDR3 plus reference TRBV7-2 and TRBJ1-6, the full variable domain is GAGVSQSPSNKVTEKGKDVELRCDPISGHTALYWYRQSLGQGLEFLIYFQGNSAPDKSGLPSDRFSAERTGGSVSTLTIQRTQQEDSAVYLCASSLGPGVHNSPLHFGNGTRLTVT.

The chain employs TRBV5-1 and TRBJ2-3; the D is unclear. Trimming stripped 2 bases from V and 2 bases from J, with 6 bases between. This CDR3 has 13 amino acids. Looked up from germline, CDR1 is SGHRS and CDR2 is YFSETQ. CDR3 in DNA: TGCGCCAGCAGCTTCCAACTCACAGATACGCAGTATTTT. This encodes CASSFQLTDTQYF.

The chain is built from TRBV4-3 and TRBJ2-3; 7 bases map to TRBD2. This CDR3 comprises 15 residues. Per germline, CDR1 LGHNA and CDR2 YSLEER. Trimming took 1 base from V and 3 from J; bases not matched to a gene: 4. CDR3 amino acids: CASSQGWRGTDTQYF. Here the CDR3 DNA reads TGCGCCAGCAGCCAAGGATGGCGGGGGACAGATACGCAGTATTTT.

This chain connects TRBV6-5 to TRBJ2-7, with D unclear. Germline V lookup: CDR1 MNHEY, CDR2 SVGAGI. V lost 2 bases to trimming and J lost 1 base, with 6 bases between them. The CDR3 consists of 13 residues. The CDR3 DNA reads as TGTGCCAGCAGTTACATGGCTTCCTACGAGCAGTACTTC. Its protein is CASSYMASYEQYF.

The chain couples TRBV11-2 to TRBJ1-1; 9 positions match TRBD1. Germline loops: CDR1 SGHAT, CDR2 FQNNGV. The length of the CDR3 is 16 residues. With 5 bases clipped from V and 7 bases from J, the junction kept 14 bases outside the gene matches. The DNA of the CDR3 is TGTGCCAGCAGCACCCGCCGAGGACAGGGGAACTATGAAGCTTTCTTT. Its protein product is CASSTRRGQGNYEAFF.

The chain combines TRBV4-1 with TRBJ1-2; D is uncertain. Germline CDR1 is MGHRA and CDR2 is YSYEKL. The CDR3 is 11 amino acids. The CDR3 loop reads CATGHSYGYTF. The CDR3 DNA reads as TGCGCGACCGGTCACAGCTATGGCTACACCTTC.

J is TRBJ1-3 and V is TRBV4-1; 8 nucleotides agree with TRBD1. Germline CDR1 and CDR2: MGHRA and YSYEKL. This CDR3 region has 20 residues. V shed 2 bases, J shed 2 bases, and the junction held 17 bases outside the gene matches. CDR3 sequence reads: CASSQRFGTGLLNAGNTIYF. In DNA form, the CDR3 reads TGCGCCAGCAGCCAAAGGTTCGGGACAGGCCTCTTAAATGCTGGAAACACCATATATTTT.

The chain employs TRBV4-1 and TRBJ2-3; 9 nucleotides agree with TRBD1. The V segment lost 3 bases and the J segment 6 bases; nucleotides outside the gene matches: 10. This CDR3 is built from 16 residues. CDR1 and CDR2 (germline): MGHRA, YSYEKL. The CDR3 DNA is TGCGCCAGCAGCCATCTATGGACAGGGGTAAACGATACGCAGTATTTT. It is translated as CASSHLWTGVNDTQYF.

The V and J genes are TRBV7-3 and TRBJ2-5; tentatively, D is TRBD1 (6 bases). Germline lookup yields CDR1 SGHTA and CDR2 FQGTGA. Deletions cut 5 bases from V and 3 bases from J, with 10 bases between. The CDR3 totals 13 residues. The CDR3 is CASSADRKETQYF. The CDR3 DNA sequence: TGTGCCAGCAGCGCGGACAGAAAAGAGACCCAGTACTTC.

Written as DNA, the CDR3 is TGTGCCAGCAGTTCGACGGGACAGGGGACCGGGGAGCTGTTTTTT. It yields the protein CASSSTGQGTGELFF. This sequence joins TRBV2 and TRBJ2-2; 10 positions agree with TRBD1. CDR1 is SNHLY and CDR2 is FYNNEI in the germline V gene. J lost 5 bases, V lost 5 bases, and 5 bases had no gene match. The CDR3 contains 15 residues.

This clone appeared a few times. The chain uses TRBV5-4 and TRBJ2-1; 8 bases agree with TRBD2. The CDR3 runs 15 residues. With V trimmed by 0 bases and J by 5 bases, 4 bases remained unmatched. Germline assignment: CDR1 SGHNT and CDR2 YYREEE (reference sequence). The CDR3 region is CASSLGSGANNEQFF. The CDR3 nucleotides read TGTGCCAGCAGCTTGGGTAGCGGGGCAAACAATGAGCAGTTCTTC.